A selection of T cell receptor beta chains follows, all from one sample in a study of Ad26.COV2.S vaccination and SARS-CoV-2 variants. Here immunoSEQ multiplex PCR was the method, and the copy in TCRdb shows in-frame clones only, minus some. The top ten clones hold approximately 12% of a sample with 200,000 to 300,000 clones, around 89% of them seen once. Specimen: peripheral blood, collected in a trial of Ad26.COV2.S vaccine versus placebo. These receptors were obtained from a person between 18 and 60 years old who received the Ad26.COV2.S COVID-19 vaccine or a placebo. Each CDR3 is given with its conserved first and last residue. The order of the fields is J gene, V gene, CDR3 length, CDR3 protein.

TRBJ2-3 TRBV5-5 14 CASSLPGGADTQYF
TRBJ2-1 TRBV4-2 15 CASSQEWPGGYEQFF
TRBJ2-5 TRBV24-1 13 CATSADGLETQYF
TRBJ2-7 TRBV28 15 CASTPTGGAPREQYF
TRBJ1-2 TRBV28 14 CASRIPQGAKGYTF
TRBJ2-7 TRBV11-2 11 CASSLAYEQYF
TRBJ2-1 TRBV27 14 CASSPTPLPGEQFF
TRBJ2-1 TRBV5-4 14 CASSLPGQYNEQFF
TRBJ1-1 TRBV7-9 14 CASSLRNSDTEAFF
TRBJ1-4 TRBV28 16 CASSPHGTGGNEKLFF
TRBJ2-3 TRBV25-1 15 CASSEFRGDADTQYF
TRBJ2-7 TRBV7-9 15 CASSPQQGGLYEQYF
TRBJ1-2 TRBV7-2 13 CASSAGNGYGYTF
TRBJ1-6 TRBV27 15 CASSLEEGRSSPLHF
TRBJ2-3 TRBV6-5 13 CASSWRGAYTQYF
TRBJ2-7 TRBV30 15 CAWTLGQINPYEQYF
TRBJ1-2 TRBV9 13 CASSVAQGHGYTF
TRBJ2-7 TRBV5-1 15 CASSSPSPSGAGQYF
TRBJ2-7 TRBV28 17 CASSGLAGSKVSYEQYF
TRBJ1-1 TRBV28 15 CASRQAGEGNTEAFF
TRBJ1-6 TRBV14 16 CASSQDTSSYNSPLHF
TRBJ1-2 TRBV9 12 CASSPREYGYTF
TRBJ1-4 TRBV27 13 CASSNSLGEKLFF
TRBJ1-1 TRBV7-9 16 CASSKSPGQGNTEAFF
TRBJ2-7 TRBV15 14 CATSRPRDGYEQYF
TRBJ2-5 TRBV5-4 13 CASSSTGWETQYF
TRBJ1-6 TRBV25-1 13 CASSGHLNSPLHF
TRBJ1-3 TRBV7-8 16 CASSPTTTGTGNTIYF
TRBJ2-5 TRBV27 14 CASNLAGGQETQYF